One TCR beta chain is described in this entry. This record belongs to a study of cytomegalovirus exposure and HLA in healthy donors. The germline V and J ends were trimmed by 6 bases and 0 bases, with 12 bases remaining between them. Germline values: CDR1 MNHNY, CDR2 SVGAGI (reference sequence). The CDR3 consists of 15 residues. PCR employed 60 Vbeta and 13 Jbeta primers. Assay: immunoSEQ multiplex PCR; the TCRdb copy retains only in-frame clones and omits some. This sample carries 110,000 to 150,000 clones, approximately 78% of them seen once, and the ten largest clones take 2.5% to 3%. This chain uses TRBV6-6 with TRBJ1-3; D is perhaps TRBD1 (6 bases). The sequence was collected from a female donor in good health and CMV-seronegative. Specimen: PBMCs. The DNA of the CDR3 is TGTGCCAGCAGCCTGGACAGCGTCTCTGGAAACACCATATATTTT. Translating gives CASSLDSVSGNTIYF.